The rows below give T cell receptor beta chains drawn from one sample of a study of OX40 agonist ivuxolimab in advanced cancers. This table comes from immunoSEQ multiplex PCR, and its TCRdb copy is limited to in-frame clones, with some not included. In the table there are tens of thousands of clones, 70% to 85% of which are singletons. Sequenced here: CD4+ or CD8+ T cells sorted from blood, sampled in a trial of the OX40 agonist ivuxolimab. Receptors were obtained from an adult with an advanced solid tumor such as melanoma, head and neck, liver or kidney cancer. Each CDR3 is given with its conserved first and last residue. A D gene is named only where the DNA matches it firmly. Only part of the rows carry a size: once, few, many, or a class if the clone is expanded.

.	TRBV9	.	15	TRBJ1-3	CASSVAPSSGNTIYF	TGTGCCAGCAGCGTCGCCCCTAGCTCTGGAAACACCATATATTTT
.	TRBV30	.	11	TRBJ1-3	CAWSVKRPIYF	TGTGCCTGGAGTGTAAAACGGCCCATATATTTT
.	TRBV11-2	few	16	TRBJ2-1	CASSLRGSFLYNEQFF	TGTGCCAGCAGCTTACGGGGCTCGTTTCTCTACAATGAGCAGTTCTTC
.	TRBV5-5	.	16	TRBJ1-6	CASSLAGASYNSPLHF	TGTGCCAGCAGCCTTGCAGGGGCGTCCTATAATTCACCCCTCCACTTT
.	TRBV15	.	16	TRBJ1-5	CATSYLQGHLNQPQHF	TGTGCCACCAGCTACCTCCAGGGACATTTAAATCAGCCCCAGCATTTT
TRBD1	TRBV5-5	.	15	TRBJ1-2	CASSLTSGTGAQFTF	TGTGCCAGCAGTCTGACCTCGGGGACAGGGGCTCAGTTCACCTTC
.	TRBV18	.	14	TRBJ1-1	CASSQDAKNTEAFF	TGTGCCAGCTCACAGGACGCGAAGAACACTGAAGCTTTCTTT
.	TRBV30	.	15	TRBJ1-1	CAWSVHLGGSTEAFF	TGTGCCTGGAGTGTACACCTGGGAGGAAGTACTGAAGCTTTCTTT
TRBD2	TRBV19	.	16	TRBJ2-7	CASSMTGLAGVGEQYF	TGTGCCAGTAGTATGACGGGACTAGCGGGAGTCGGTGAGCAGTACTTC
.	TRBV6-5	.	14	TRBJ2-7	CASSPTSIYREQYF	TGTGCCAGCAGCCCAACCTCGATATATCGCGAGCAGTACTTC
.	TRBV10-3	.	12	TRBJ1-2	CAISPGGYGYTF	TGTGCCATCAGCCCAGGAGGGTATGGCTACACCTTC
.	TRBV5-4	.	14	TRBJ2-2	CASRYGTNSGELFF	TGTGCCAGCAGGTACGGGACGAACAGTGGGGAGCTGTTTTTT
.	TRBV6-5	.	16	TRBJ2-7	CASSYSGTTSGYEQYF	TGTGCCAGCAGTTACTCCGGGACGACTTCTGGGTACGAGCAGTACTTC
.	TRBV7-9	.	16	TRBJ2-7	CASSPPSADAQDEQYF	TGTGCCAGCAGCCCTCCCTCGGCGGACGCTCAAGACGAGCAGTACTTC
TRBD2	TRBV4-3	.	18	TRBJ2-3	CASSQDELAGARGDTQYF	TGCGCCAGCAGCCAAGACGAACTAGCGGGAGCCAGGGGGGATACGCAGTATTTT
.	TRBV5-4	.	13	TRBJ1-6	CASSPDSNSPLHF	TGTGCCAGCAGCCCGGACAGTAATTCACCCCTCCACTTT
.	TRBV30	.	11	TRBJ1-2	CAWSGGSGYTF	TGTGCCTGGAGTGGGGGCAGCGGCTACACCTTC
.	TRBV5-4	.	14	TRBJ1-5	CASSLTGSDQPQHF	TGTGCCAGCAGTTTGACCGGGTCGGACCAGCCCCAGCATTTT
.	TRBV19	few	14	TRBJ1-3	CASSITGRGNTIYF	TGTGCCAGTAGTATCACAGGACGTGGAAACACCATATATTTT
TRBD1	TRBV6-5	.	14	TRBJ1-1	CASTHDRGGAEAFF	TGTGCCAGCACCCACGACAGGGGAGGGGCTGAAGCTTTCTTT